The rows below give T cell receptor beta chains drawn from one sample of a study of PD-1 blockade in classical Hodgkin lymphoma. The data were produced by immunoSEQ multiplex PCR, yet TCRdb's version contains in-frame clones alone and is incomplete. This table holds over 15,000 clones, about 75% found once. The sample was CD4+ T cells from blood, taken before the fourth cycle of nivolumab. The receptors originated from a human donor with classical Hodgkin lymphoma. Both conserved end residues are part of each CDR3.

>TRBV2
CASSVRQGFEGNTIYF
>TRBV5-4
CASSDPSGRARTLGTDTQYF
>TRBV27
CASSLKGGQTQYF
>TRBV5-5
CASSSLRTYYGYTF
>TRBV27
CASSLTGDTYNSPLHF
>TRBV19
CASSILAGGTNTGELFF
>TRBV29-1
CSARRDSAVYTEAFF
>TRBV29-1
CSVVVGVSGYTF
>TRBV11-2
CASSLDGVSQPQHF
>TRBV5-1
CASSLDGHPYEQYF
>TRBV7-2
CASSLAGGPFSYNSPLHF
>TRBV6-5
CASSRDSLNQPQHF
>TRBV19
CASSWGLAVQETQYF
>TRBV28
CASSPGGGTEAFF
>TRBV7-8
CASSLSGASSWKYF
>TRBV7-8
CASSIYRVANTGELFF
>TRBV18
CASSPSGQTPTYNEQFF
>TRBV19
CASSKVTTSAIRTDTQYF
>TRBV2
CASSGRGGSFTDTQYF
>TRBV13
CASSPGTSGSFSNEQFF
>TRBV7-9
CASSLAPGSTDTQYF
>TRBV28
CVSIGSTDTQYF
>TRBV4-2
CASSLYVAETYEQYF
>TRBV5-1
CASSLWDRDYNEQFF
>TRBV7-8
CASSRSSGGADTQYF
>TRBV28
CASSLAGEQFF
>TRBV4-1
CASSHLLAGLNNEQFF
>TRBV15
CATSRDGGNNEQFF
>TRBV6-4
CASSRDRGQPQHF
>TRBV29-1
CSVVTGTNNQPQHF
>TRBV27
CASSFKPFLSQPQHF
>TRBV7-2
CASSAVRRATDTQYF
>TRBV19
CASSVQASGGREKLFF
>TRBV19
CASSPRNQNYNEQFF
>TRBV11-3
CASSSGNTGELFF
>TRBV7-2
CASSFSGRGNTIYF
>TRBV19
CASSILGGAEAFF
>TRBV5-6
CASSLVGGNTGELFF
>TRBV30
CAWSRPGAIEAFF
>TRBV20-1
CSAMLGYGYTF
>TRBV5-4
CASSPRRTGSNTGELFF
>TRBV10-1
CASSYADTGELFF
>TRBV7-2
CASSLEGTSGRHYNEQFF
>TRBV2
CASSHPPRGAGDTQYF
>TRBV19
CASSIGPYGTDTQYF
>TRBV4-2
CASSQGPDRDSPLHF
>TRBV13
CASSAGTGGVYTEAFF
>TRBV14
CASSQVLGETEAFF
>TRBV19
CASSISASGTIGNEQFF
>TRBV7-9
CASSLGVNYGYTF
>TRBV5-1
CASSPSPPQETQYF
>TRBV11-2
CASSPGTYTGELFF
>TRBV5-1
CASSSGGNSGANVLTF
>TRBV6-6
CASSYSNSAYNSPLHF
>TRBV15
CATSRDLVLDPSAYGYTF
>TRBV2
CASRMKGWINEQYF